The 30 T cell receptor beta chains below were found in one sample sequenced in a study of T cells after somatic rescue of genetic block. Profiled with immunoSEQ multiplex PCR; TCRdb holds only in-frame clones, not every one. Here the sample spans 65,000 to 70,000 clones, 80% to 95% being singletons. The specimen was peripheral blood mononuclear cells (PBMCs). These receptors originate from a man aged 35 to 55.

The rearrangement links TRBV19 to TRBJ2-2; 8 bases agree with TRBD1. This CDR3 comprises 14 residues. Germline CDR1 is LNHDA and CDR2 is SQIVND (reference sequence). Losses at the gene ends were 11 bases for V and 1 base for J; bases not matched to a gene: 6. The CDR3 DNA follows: TGTGCCTGCTCCGGACAGGGGAACACCGGGGAGCTGTTTTTT. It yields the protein CACSGQGNTGELFF.

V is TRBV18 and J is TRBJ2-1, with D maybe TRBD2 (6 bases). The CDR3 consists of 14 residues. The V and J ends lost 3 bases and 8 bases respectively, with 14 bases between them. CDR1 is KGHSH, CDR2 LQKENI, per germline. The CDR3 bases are TGTGCCAGCTCACCGGGACTCCGGGTACATGAGCAGTTCTTC. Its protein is CASSPGLRVHEQFF.

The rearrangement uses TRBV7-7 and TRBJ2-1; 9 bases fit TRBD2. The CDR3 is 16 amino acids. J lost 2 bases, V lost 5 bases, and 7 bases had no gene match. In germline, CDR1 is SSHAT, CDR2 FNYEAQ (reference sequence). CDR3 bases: TGTGCCAGCAGCCCCGCTGCGGGAGGGGCCTACAATGAGCAGTTCTTC. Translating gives CASSPAAGGAYNEQFF.

The CDR3 coding sequence is TGTGCCAGCAGCAGCGGAGGTTATAATTCACCCCTCCACTTT. Its translation: CASSSGGYNSPLHF. V gene TRBV7-9 combines with J gene TRBJ1-6; unclear D gene. This CDR3 spans 14 amino acids. Germline CDR1 and CDR2: SEHNR and FQNEAQ (reference sequence). V lost 5 bases to trimming and J lost 4 bases, with 9 bases between them.

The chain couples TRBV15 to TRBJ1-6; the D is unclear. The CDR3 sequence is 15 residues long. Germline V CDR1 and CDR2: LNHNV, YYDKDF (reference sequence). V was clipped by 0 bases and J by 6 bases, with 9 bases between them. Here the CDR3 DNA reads TGTGCCACCAGCAGAGATGTAGGGTCTAATTCACCCCTCCACTTT. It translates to CATSRDVGSNSPLHF. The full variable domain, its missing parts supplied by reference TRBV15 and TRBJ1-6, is DAMVIQNPRYQVTQFGKPVTLSCSQTLNHNVMYWYQQKSSQAPKLLFHYYDKDFNNEADTPDNFQSRRPNTSFCFLDIRSPGLGDTAMYLCATSRDVGSNSPLHFGNGTRLTVT.

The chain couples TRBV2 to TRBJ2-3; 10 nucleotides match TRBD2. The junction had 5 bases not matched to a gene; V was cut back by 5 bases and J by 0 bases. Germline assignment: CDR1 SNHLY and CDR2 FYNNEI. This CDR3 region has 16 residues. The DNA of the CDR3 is TGTGCCAGCAGTTCAGAGGGACTAGCGAGCACAGATACGCAGTATTTT. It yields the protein CASSSEGLASTDTQYF.

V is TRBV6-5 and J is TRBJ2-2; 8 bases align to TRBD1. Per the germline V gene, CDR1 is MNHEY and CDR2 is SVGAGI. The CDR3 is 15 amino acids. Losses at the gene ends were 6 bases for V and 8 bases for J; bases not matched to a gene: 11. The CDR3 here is CASSPDRGTRGELFF. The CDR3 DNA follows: TGTGCCAGCAGCCCTGACAGGGGAACCCGGGGGGAGCTGTTTTTT.

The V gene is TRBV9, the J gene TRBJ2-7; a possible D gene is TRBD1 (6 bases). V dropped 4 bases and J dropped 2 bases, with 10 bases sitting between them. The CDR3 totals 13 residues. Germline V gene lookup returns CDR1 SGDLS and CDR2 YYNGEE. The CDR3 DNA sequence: TGTGCCAGCAGCCCCGGGACAACCTACGAGCAGTACTTC. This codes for CASSPGTTYEQYF.

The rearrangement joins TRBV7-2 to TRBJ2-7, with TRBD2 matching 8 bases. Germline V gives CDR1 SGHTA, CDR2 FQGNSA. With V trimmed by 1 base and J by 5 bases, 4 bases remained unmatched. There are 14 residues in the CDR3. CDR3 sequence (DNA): TGTGCCAGCAGCTTAGGGACTAGCATCGACGAGCAGTACTTC. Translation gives CASSLGTSIDEQYF.

In nucleotides, the CDR3 is TGTGCCAGCAGTTTTTATCCGAGTTCTGGGGCCAACGTCCTGACTTTC. Its translation: CASSFYPSSGANVLTF. This chain joins TRBV28 and TRBJ2-6; unclear D gene. CDR3 length equals 16 residues. Looked up from germline, CDR1 is MDHEN and CDR2 is SYDVKM. Deletions cut 3 bases from V and 1 base from J, with 10 bases between.

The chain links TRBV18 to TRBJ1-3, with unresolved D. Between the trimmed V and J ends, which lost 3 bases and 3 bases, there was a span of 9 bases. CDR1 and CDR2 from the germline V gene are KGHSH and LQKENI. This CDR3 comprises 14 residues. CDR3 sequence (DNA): TGTGCCAGCTCACCCGACCGGCTTGGAAACACCATATATTTT. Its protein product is CASSPDRLGNTIYF.

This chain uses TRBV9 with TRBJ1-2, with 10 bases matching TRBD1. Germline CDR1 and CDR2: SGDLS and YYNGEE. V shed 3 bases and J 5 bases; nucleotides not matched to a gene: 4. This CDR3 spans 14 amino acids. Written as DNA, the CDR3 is TGTGCCAGCAGCGGTGGGGACAGGGGATATGGCTACACCTTC. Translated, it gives CASSGGDRGYGYTF.

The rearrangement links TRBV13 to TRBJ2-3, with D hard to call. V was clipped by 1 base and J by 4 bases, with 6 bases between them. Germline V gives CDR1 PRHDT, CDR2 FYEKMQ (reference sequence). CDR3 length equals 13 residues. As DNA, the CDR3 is TGTGCCAGCAGCTTAGAAGGGCCAGATACGCAGTATTTT. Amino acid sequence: CASSLEGPDTQYF.

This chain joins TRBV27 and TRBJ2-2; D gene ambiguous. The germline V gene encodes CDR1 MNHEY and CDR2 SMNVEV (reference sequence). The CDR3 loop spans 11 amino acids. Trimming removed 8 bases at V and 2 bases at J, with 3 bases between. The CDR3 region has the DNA TGTGCCAGCGCCAACACCGGGGAGCTGTTTTTT. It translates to CASANTGELFF.

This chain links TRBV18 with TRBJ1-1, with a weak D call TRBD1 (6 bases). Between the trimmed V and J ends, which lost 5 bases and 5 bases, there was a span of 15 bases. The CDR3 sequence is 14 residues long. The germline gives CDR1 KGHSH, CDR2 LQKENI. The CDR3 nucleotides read TGTGCCAGCTCAACACAGGGCGGAGGGACTGAAGCTTTCTTT. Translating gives CASSTQGGGTEAFF.

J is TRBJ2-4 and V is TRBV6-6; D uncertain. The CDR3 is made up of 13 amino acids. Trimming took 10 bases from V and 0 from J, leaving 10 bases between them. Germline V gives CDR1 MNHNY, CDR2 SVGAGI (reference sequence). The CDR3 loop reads CATGPVAKNIQYF. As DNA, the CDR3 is TGTGCCACCGGGCCGGTAGCCAAAAACATTCAGTACTTC.

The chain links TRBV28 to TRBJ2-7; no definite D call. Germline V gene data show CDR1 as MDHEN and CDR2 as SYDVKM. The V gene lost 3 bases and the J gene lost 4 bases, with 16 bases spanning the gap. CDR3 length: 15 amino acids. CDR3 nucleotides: TGTGCCAGCAGTTTTCAACGGCTAACCGGGTACGAGCAGTACTTC. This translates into CASSFQRLTGYEQYF.

Here the CDR3 reads CASSFRGSEQPQHF. CDR3 coding DNA: TGTGCCAGCAGCTTCAGGGGATCTGAACAGCCCCAGCATTTT. The gene calls are TRBV5-5 and TRBJ1-5, with TRBD1 as a possible D gene (6 bases). The CDR3 runs 14 residues. V was trimmed by 2 bases and J by 7 bases, leaving 13 bases between them. From germline, CDR1 is SGHKS and CDR2 YYEKEE (reference sequence).

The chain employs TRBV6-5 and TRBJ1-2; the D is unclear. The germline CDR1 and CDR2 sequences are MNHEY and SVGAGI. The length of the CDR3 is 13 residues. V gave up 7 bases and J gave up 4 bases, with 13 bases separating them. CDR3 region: CASTPGNGYGYTF. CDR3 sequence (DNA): TGTGCCAGCACCCCAGGCAACGGCTATGGCTACACCTTC.

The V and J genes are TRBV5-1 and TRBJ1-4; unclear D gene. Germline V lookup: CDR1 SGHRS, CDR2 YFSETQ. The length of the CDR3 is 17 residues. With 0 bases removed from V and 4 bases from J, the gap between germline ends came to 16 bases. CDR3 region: CASSLAVQVFGNEKLFF. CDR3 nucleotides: TGCGCCAGCAGCTTGGCCGTGCAGGTCTTCGGTAATGAAAAACTGTTTTTT.

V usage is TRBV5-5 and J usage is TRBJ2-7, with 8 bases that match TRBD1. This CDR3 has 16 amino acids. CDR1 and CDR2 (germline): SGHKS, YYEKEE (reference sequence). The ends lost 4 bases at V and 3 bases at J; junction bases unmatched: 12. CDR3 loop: CASSTDQTGDNYEQYF. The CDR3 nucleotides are TGTGCCAGCAGCACCGACCAGACAGGGGACAACTACGAGCAGTACTTC.

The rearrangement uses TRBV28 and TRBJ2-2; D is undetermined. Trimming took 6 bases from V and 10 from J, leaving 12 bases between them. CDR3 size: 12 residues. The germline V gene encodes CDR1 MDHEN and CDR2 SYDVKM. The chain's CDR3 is CASSMASAELFF. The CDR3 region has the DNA TGTGCCAGCAGCATGGCCTCTGCGGAGCTGTTTTTT.

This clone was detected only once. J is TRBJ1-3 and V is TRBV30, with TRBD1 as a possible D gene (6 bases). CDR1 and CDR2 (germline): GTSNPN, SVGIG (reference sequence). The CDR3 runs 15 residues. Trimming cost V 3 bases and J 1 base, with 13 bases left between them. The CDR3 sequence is CAWSSGTQSGNTIYF. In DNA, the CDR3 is TGTGCCTGGAGCTCGGGGACACAGTCTGGAAACACCATATATTTT.

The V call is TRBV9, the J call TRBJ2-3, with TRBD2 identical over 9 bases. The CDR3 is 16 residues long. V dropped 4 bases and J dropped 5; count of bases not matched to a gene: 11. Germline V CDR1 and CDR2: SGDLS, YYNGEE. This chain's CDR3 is CASSPFAGGPVDTQYF. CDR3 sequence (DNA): TGTGCCAGCAGCCCCTTCGCGGGGGGGCCGGTAGATACGCAGTATTTT.

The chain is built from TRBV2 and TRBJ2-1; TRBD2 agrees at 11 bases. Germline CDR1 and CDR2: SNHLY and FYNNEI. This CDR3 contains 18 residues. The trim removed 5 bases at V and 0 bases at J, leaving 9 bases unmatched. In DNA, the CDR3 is TGTGCCAGCAGTCGCCTAGCGGGAGGCATAAGCTCCTACAATGAGCAGTTCTTC. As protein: CASSRLAGGISSYNEQFF.

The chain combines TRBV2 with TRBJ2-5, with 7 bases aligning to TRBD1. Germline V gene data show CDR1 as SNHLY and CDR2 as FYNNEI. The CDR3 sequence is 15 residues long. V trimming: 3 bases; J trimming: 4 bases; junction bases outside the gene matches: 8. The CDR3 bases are TGTGCCAGCAGTGACCTGACAGGGCGAGGAGAGACCCAGTACTTC. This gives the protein CASSDLTGRGETQYF.

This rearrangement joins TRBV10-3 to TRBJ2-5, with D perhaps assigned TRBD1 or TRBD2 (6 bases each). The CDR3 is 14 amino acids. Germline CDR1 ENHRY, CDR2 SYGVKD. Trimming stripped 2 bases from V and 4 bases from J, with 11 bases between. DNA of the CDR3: TGTGCCATCAGTGAGACGGGGGCGGGAGAGACCCAGTACTTC. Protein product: CAISETGAGETQYF.

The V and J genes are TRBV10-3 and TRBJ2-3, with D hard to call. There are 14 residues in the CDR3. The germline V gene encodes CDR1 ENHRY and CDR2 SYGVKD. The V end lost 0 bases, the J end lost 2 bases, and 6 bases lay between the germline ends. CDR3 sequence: CAISESGTTDTQYF. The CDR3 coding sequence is TGTGCCATCAGTGAGTCTGGAACCACAGATACGCAGTATTTT.

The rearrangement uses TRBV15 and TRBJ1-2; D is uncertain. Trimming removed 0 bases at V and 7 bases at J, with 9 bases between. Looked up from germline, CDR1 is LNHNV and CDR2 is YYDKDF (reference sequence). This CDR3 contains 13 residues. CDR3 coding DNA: TGTGCCACCAGCAGAGAACCAGGATCTGGCTACACCTTC. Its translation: CATSREPGSGYTF.

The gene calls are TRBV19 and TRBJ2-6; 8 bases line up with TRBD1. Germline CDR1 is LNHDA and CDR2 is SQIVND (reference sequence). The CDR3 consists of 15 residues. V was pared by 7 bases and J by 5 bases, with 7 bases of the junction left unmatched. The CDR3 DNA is TGTGCCAGTACTCAGGGGGCTAACTGGGCCAACGTCCTGACTTTC. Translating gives CASTQGANWANVLTF.